These T cell receptor beta chains were read from a single sample in a study of control samples from healthy donors and cancer patients. Method: immunoSEQ multiplex PCR; TCRdb's copy keeps in-frame clones and lacks some. The sample gives roughly 180,000 clones, around 93% of which show up once; roughly 4% is in the top ten. The sequencing sample was made of blood. Every receptor here comes from a woman aged 60-75 years in good health. Each CDR3 is given with its conserved first and last residue. A D gene is named only where the DNA matches it firmly.

>-|TRBV9|14|TRBJ1-2
CASSVLADGYGYTF
>-|TRBV5-4|14|TRBJ1-2
CASSLGQDNYGYTF
>-|TRBV25-1|14|TRBJ2-2
CASSEFGDSGELFF
>-|TRBV6-5|14|TRBJ2-3
CASSKKGEGDTQYF
>TRBD1|TRBV7-2|15|TRBJ1-5
CASSLQQGWNQPQHF
>-|TRBV6-5|12|TRBJ2-7
CASSSQVYEQYF
>-|TRBV7-9|13|TRBJ1-2
CASSLWQGLGYTF
>-|TRBV11-2|14|TRBJ1-4
CASSPGSANEKLFF
>TRBD2|TRBV5-1|18|TRBJ2-7
CASSLGSTSGPGSHEQYF
>-|TRBV18|12|TRBJ1-2
CASSPPNYGYTF
>TRBD1|TRBV15|15|TRBJ2-1
CATSRGRDRWREQFF
>-|TRBV27|14|TRBJ1-2
CASSSPPGEGGYTF
>TRBD1|TRBV5-1|14|TRBJ1-1
CASSLGTGRTEAFF
>TRBD1|TRBV10-2|15|TRBJ1-6
CASGRDSSYNSPLHF
>TRBD2|TRBV4-3|17|TRBJ2-4
CASSHLSGGEFGNIQYF
>-|TRBV12-3/TRBV12-4|11|TRBJ2-1
CASSLDLHRFF
>-|TRBV18|13|TRBJ2-1
CASSSGRDNEQFF
>-|TRBV27|14|TRBJ2-7
CASSLDFLAYEQYF
>TRBD1|TRBV6-5|15|TRBJ1-1
CASSPPGQRNTEAFF
>-|TRBV7-2|15|TRBJ2-1
CASSLVAGGYNEQFF
>-|TRBV5-1|13|TRBJ1-4
CASSLTDDEKLFF
>-|TRBV14|16|TRBJ1-1
CASSQVGGELNTEAFF
>-|TRBV30|15|TRBJ1-5
CAWSVGGQSNQPQHF
>-|TRBV7-2|13|TRBJ2-3
CASSPPGADTQYF
>TRBD2|TRBV7-9|16|TRBJ2-7
CASSLVGGRRSYEQYF
>-|TRBV4-3|15|TRBJ1-2
CANSQDTQGGRGYTF
>TRBD1|TRBV19|15|TRBJ2-1
CASSIGGQDYNEQFF
>-|TRBV21-1|15|TRBJ2-1
CASSLRQFSYNEQFF
>-|TRBV2|15|TRBJ1-5
CASSGPGASNQPQHF
>-|TRBV7-2|14|TRBJ1-3
CASSLEGSGNTIYF
>-|TRBV2|15|TRBJ2-1
CASTQGPSGAGEQFF
>-|TRBV28|14|TRBJ1-3
CASSLEGRGNTIYF
>-|TRBV5-1|16|TRBJ1-1
CASSTDPRALNQEAFF
>TRBD1|TRBV19|17|TRBJ1-1
CASSIKFRQGAIAEAFF
>-|TRBV12-3/TRBV12-4|13|TRBJ2-3
CASSLSRGDTQYF